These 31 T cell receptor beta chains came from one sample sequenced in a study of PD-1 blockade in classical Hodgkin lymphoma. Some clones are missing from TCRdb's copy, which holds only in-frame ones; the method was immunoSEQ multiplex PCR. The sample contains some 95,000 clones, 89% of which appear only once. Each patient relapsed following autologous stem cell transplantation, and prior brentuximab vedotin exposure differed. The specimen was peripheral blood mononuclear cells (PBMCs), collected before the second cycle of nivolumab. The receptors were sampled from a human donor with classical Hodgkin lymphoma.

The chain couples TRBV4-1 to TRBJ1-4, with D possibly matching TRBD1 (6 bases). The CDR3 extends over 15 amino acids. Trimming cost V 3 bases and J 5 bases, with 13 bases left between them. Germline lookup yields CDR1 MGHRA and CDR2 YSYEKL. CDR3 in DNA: TGCGCCAGCAGCCACCGACAGGCTTCCAATGAAAAACTGTTTTTT. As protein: CASSHRQASNEKLFF.

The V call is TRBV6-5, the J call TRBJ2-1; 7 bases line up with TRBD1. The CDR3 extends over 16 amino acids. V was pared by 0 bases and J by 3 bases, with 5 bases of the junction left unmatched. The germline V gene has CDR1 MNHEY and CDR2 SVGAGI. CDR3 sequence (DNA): TGTGCCAGCAGTTACTCGAACAGGGGCCTCTACAATGAGCAGTTCTTC. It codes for CASSYSNRGLYNEQFF.

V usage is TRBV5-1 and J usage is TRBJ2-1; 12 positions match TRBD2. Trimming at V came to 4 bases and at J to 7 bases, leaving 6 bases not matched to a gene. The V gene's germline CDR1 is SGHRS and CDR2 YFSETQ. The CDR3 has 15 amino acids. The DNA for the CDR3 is TGCGCCAGCAGCGTCACTAGCGGGGGGCGGAATGAGCAGTTCTTC. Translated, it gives CASSVTSGGRNEQFF. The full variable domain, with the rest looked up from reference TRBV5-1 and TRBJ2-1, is KAGVTQTPRYLIKTRGQQVTLSCSPISGHRSVSWYQQTPGQGLQFLFEYFSETQRNKGNFPGRFSGRQFSNSRSEMNVSTLELGDSALYLCASSVTSGGRNEQFFGPGTRLTVL.

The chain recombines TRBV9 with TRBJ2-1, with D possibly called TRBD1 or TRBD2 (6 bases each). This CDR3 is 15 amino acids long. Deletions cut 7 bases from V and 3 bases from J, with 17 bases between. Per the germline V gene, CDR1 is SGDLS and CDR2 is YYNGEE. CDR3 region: CASGGSGDYYNEQFF. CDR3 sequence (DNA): TGTGCCAGCGGAGGGTCAGGGGATTACTACAATGAGCAGTTCTTC.

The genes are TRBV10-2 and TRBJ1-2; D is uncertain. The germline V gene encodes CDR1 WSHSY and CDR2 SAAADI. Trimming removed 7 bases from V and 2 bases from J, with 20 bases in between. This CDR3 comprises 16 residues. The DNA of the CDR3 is TGCGCCAGCATCCGGCAAGGTGGGGTCGGGAACTATGGCTACACCTTC. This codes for CASIRQGGVGNYGYTF.

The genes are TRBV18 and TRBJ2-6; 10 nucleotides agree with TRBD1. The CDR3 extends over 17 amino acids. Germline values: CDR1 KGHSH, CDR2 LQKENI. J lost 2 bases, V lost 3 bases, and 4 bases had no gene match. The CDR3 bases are TGTGCCAGCTCACCGACAGGGGGCGCCCCTGGGGCCAACGTCCTGACTTTC. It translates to CASSPTGGAPGANVLTF. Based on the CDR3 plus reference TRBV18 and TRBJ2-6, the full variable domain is NAGVMQNPRHLVRRRGQEARLRCSPMKGHSHVYWYRQLPEEGLKFMVYLQKENIIDESGMPKERFSAEFPKEGPSILRIQQVVRGDSAAYFCASSPTGGAPGANVLTFGAGSRLTVL.

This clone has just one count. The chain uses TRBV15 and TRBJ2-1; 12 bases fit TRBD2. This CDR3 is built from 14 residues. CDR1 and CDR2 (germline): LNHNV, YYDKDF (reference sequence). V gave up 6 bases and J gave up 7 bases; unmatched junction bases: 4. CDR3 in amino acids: CATRGGLAGNEQFF. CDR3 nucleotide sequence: TGTGCCACCAGGGGAGGACTAGCGGGAAATGAGCAGTTCTTC.

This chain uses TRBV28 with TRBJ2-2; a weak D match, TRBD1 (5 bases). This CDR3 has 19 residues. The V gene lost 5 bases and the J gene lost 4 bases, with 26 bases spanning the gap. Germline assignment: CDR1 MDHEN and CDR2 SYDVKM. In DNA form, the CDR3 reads TGTGCCAGCAGTCGGACCCTCGACAGAATGTCTATGTTCACCGGGGAGCTGTTTTTT. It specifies CASSRTLDRMSMFTGELFF.

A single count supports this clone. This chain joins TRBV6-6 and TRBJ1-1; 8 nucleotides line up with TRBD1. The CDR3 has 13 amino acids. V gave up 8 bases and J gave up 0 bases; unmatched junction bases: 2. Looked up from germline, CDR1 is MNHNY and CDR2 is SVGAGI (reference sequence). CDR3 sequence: CASRTGMNTEAFF. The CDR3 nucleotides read TGTGCCAGCCGGACAGGGATGAACACTGAAGCTTTCTTT.

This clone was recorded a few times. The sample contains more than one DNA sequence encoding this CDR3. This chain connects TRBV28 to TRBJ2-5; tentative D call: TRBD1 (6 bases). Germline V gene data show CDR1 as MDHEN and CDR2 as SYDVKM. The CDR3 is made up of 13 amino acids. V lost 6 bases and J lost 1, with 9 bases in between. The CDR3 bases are TGTGCCAGCAGCAGGACAGCCCAAGAGACCCAGTACTTC. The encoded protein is CASSRTAQETQYF.

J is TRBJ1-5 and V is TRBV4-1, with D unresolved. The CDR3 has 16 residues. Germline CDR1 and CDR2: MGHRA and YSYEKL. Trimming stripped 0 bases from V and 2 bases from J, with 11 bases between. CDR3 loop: CASSQERFGGNQPQHF. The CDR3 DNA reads TGCGCCAGCAGCCAAGAAAGATTCGGGGGCAATCAGCCCCAGCATTTT.

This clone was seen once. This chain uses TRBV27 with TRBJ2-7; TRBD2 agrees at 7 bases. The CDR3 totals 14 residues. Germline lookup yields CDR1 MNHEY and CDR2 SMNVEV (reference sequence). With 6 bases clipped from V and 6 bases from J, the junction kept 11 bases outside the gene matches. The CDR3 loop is CASSSGLVFVEQYF. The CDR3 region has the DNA TGTGCCAGCAGCTCCGGACTAGTTTTTGTCGAGCAGTACTTC.

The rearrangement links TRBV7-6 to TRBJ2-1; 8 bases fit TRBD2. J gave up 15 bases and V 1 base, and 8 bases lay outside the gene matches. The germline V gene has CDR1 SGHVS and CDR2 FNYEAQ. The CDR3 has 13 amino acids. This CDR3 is CASSLVLREVMFF. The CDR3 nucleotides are TGTGCCAGCAGCTTAGTTTTGCGGGAGGTAATGTTCTTC.

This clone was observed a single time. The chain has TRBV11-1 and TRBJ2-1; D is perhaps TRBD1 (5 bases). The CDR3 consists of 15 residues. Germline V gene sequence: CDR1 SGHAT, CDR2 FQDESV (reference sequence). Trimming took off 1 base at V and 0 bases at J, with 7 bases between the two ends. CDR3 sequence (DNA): TGTGCCAGCAGCTTAGGGACAAGCTCCTACAATGAGCAGTTCTTC. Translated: CASSLGTSSYNEQFF. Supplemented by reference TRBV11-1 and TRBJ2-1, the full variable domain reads EAEVAQSPRYKITEKSQAVAFWCDPISGHATLYWYRQILGQGPELLVQFQDESVVDDSQLPKDRFSAERLKGVDSTLKIQPAELGDSAMYLCASSLGTSSYNEQFFGPGTRLTVL.

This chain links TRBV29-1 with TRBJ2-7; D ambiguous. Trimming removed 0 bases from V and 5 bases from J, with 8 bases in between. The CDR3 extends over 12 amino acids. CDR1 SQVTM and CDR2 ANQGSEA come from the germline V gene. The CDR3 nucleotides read TGCAGCGTTGAAGATCTGGTGAACGAGCAGTACTTC. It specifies CSVEDLVNEQYF.

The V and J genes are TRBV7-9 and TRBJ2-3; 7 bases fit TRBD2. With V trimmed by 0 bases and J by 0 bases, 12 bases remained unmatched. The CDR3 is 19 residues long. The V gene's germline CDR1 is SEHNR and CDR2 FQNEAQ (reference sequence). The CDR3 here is CASSLAVAGGKTSTDTQYF. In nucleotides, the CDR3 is TGTGCCAGCAGCTTAGCTGTAGCGGGCGGCAAAACTAGCACAGATACGCAGTATTTT.

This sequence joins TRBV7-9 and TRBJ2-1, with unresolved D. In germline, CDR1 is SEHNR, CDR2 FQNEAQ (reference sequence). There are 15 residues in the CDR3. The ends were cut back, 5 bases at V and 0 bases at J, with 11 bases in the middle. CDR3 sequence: CASSPRPDSYNEQFF. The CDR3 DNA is TGTGCCAGCAGCCCACGTCCCGACTCCTACAATGAGCAGTTCTTC.

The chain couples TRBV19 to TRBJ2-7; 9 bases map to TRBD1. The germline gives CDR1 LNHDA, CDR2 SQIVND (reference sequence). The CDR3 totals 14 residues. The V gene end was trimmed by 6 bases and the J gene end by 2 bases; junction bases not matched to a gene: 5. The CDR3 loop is CASRAGQGPYEQYF. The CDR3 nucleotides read TGTGCCAGTAGAGCCGGACAGGGGCCCTACGAGCAGTACTTC.

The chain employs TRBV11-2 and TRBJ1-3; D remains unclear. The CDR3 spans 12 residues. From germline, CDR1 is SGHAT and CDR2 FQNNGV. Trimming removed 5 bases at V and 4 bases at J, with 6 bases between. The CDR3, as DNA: TGTGCCAGCAGCATAAGCGGAAACACCATATATTTT. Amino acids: CASSISGNTIYF.

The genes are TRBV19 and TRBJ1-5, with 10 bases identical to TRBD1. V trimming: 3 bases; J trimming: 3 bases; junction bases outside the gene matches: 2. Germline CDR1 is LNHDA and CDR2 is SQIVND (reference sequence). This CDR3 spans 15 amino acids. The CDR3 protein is CASSMGQGYNQPQHF. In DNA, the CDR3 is TGTGCCAGTAGTATGGGACAGGGGTACAATCAGCCCCAGCATTTT.

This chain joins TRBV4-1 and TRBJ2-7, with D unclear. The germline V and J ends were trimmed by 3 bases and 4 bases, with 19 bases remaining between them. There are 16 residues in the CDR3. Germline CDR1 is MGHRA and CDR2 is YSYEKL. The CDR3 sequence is CASSHRTCWFMYEQYF. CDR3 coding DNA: TGCGCCAGCAGCCACAGGACCTGTTGGTTTATGTACGAGCAGTACTTC.

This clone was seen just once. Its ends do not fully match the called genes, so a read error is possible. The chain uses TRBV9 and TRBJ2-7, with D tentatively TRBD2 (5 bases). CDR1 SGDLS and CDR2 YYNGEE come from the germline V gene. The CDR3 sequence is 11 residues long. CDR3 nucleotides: TGCTCGGGGTCCCATCCCTACGAGCAGTACTTC. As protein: CSGSHPYEQYF.

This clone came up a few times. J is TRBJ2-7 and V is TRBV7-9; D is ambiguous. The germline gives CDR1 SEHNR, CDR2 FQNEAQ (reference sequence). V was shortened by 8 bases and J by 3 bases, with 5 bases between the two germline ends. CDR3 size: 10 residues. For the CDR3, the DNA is TGTGCCAGCGGTTACTACGAGCAGTACTTC. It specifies CASGYYEQYF. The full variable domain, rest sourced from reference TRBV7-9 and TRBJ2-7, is DTGVSQNPRHKITKRGQNVTFRCDPISEHNRLYWYRQTLGQGPEFLTYFQNEAQLEKSRLLSDRFSAERPKGSFSTLEIQRTEQGDSAMYLCASGYYEQYFGPGTRLTVT.

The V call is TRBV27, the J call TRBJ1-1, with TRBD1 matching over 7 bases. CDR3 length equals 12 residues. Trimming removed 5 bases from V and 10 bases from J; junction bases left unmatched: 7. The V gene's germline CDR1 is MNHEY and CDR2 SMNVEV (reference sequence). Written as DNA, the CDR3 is TGTGCCAGCAGTGTAGGCACAGGGGCAGCTTTCTTT. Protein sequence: CASSVGTGAAFF.

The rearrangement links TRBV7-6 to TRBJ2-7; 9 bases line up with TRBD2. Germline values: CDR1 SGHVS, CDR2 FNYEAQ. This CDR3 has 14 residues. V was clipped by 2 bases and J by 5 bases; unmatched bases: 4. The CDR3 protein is CASSLKGTSHEQYF. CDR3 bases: TGTGCCAGCAGCTTAAAGGGGACTAGCCACGAGCAGTACTTC.

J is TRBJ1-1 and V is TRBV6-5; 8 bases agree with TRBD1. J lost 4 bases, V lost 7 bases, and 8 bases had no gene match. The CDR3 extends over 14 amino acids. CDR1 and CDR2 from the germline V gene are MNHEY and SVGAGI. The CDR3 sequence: CASIPTGGTTEAFF. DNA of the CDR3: TGTGCCAGCATTCCCACAGGGGGGACCACTGAAGCTTTCTTT.

The CDR3 protein is CASTQLAGTDTQYF. The CDR3 DNA is TGTGCCAGTACCCAACTAGCGGGCACAGATACGCAGTATTTT. The chain joins TRBV19 to TRBJ2-3; 8 bases align to TRBD2. The CDR3 loop spans 14 amino acids. V trimming: 7 bases; J trimming: 1 base; junction bases outside the gene matches: 4. CDR1 is LNHDA and CDR2 is SQIVND in the germline V gene (reference sequence).

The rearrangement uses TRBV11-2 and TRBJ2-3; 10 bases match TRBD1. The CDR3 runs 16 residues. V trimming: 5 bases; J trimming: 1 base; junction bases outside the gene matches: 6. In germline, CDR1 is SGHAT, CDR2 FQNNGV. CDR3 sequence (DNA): TGTGCCAGCAGCCATGTGGGGACAGGGGGCACAGATACGCAGTATTTT. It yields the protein CASSHVGTGGTDTQYF.

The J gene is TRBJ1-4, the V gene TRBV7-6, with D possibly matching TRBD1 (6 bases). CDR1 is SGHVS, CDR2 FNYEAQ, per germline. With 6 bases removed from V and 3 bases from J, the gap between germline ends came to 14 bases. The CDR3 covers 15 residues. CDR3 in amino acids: CASSRGAGANEKLFF. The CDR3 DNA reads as TGTGCCAGCAGTCGGGGGGCAGGGGCTAATGAAAAACTGTTTTTT.

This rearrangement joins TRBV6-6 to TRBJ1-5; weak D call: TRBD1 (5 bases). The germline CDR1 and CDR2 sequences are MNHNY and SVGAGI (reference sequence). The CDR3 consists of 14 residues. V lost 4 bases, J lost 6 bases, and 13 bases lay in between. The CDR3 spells CASSFRQGSQPQHF. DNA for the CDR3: TGTGCCAGCAGTTTCCGGCAGGGAAGTCAGCCCCAGCATTTT.

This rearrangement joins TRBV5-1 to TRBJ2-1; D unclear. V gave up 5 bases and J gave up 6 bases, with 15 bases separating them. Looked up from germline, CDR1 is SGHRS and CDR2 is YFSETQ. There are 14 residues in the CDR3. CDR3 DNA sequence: TGCGCCAGCAGATTAGACGTAGGTGGCAATGAGCAGTTCTTC. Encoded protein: CASRLDVGGNEQFF.